One sample yielded the 25 T cell receptor beta chains listed below, sequenced in a study of neurological immune-mediated disorders. A single record per CDR3 protein comes from TCRdb applying MiXCR to the 5' RACE reads. The table includes about 120,000 distinct CDR3 sequences, about 3.2% detected once. Sequencing was carried out using PBMCs. The receptors were gathered from a woman in her 30s with multiple sclerosis.

This clonotype has ten or more counts. This rearrangement joins TRBV7-9 to TRBJ2-1, with 13 bases identical to TRBD2. The ends lost 5 bases at V and 15 bases at J; junction bases unmatched: 10. The germline CDR1 and CDR2 sequences are SEHNR and FQNEAQ (reference sequence). The CDR3 is made up of 14 amino acids. The CDR3 DNA follows: TGTGCCAGCAGCCCAGGACTAGCGGGAGACCGGTTGTTCTTC. Translated: CASSPGLAGDRLFF.

This clonotype was counted ten times or more. The chain employs TRBV20-1 and TRBJ2-7, with 7 positions matching TRBD2. Germline loops: CDR1 DFQATT, CDR2 SNEGSKA (reference sequence). With V trimmed by 7 bases and J by 6 bases, 9 bases remained unmatched. This CDR3 region has 12 residues. CDR3 DNA sequence: TGCAGTGTCATTTCAACGGGAGGCGAGCAGTACTTC. Encoded protein: CSVISTGGEQYF.

This clonotype occurred many times. CDR3 loop: CASSLDQVAEAFF. CDR3 DNA: TGCGCCAGCAGCTTGGATCAGGTTGCTGAAGCTTTCTTT. The chain couples TRBV5-1 to TRBJ1-1; D unclear. CDR1 and CDR2 (germline): SGHRS, YFSETQ. The CDR3 is 13 amino acids. Trimming took off 0 bases at V and 6 bases at J, with 9 bases between the two ends.

The V gene is TRBV5-6, the J gene TRBJ2-1; 9 bases fit TRBD2. V lost 0 bases to trimming and J lost 14 bases; unmatched junction nucleotides: 9. The CDR3 is 14 amino acids. Germline V gene lookup returns CDR1 SGHDT and CDR2 YYEEEE. The CDR3 is CASSLVGGGVGKFF. The CDR3 region has the DNA TGTGCCAGCAGCTTGGTTGGCGGGGGGGTCGGCAAGTTCTTC.

The gene calls are TRBV12-3 or TRBV12-4 and TRBJ2-7; D possibly corresponds to TRBD2 (6 bases). CDR3 length: 15 residues. Trimming cost V 9 bases and J 3 bases, with 21 bases left between them. For the CDR3, the DNA is TGTGCCAGTCGACAGTCACTAGCTACGGGCTACGAGCAGTACTTC. This sequence encodes CASRQSLATGYEQYF.

This clonotype was seen a few times. The chain has TRBV7-2 and TRBJ2-1; 13 positions match TRBD2. Germline V lookup: CDR1 SGHTA, CDR2 FQGNSA. Trimming removed 5 bases from V and 6 bases from J; junction bases left unmatched: 4. The CDR3 covers 15 residues. CDR3 amino acids: CASSTSGRAGNEQFF. In DNA, the CDR3 is TGTGCCAGCAGCACTAGCGGGAGGGCCGGCAATGAGCAGTTCTTC.

This clonotype came up a few times. The chain has TRBV6-2 or TRBV6-3 and TRBJ2-7; no clear D gene. V lost 5 bases and J 8 bases, leaving 10 bases between the germline ends. Germline loops: CDR1 MNHEY, CDR2 SVGEGT. The length of the CDR3 is 11 residues. Here the CDR3 reads CASSTRTKQYF. CDR3 nucleotides: TGTGCCAGCAGTACCCGAACTAAGCAGTACTTC.

This clonotype was found a few times. The chain has TRBV20-1 and TRBJ2-7; tentative D call: TRBD1 (7 bases). The CDR3 extends over 15 amino acids. The germline V gene encodes CDR1 DFQATT and CDR2 SNEGSKA (reference sequence). V was pared by 1 base and J by 2 bases, with 15 bases between. Written as DNA, the CDR3 is TGCAGTGCTAGAGGAGGAGGGACAGTCCCCTACGAGCAGTACTTC. This translates into CSARGGGTVPYEQYF.

The chain joins TRBV7-9 to TRBJ1-1, with TRBD1 as a possible D gene (5 bases). Per germline, CDR1 SEHNR and CDR2 FQNEAQ (reference sequence). Trimming cost V 7 bases and J 8 bases, with 14 bases left between them. The CDR3 is 12 amino acids. The CDR3 DNA reads TGTGCCAGCAAAGAGGGCAGGGACGAAGCTTTCTTT. Encoded protein: CASKEGRDEAFF.

The V gene is TRBV7-8, the J gene TRBJ1-1; the D is unclear. Germline CDR1 reads SGHVS; CDR2 reads FQNEAQ. Between the trimmed V and J ends, which lost 5 bases and 8 bases, there was a span of 12 bases. This CDR3 spans 12 amino acids. The CDR3 DNA follows: TGTGCCAGCAGCCGCGGTTTTGACGAAGCTTTCTTT. Amino acid sequence: CASSRGFDEAFF. Filled out from reference TRBV7-8 and TRBJ1-1, the complete variable domain reads GAGVSQSPRYKVAKRGQDVALRCDPISGHVSLFWYQQALGQGPEFLTYFQNEAQLDKSGLPSDRFFAERPEGSVSTLKIQRTQQEDSAVYLCASSRGFDEAFFGQGTRLTVV.

The sample holds many counts of this clonotype. This chain uses TRBV20-1 with TRBJ1-4, with D possibly TRBD1 on 6 matching bases. CDR1 and CDR2 from the germline V gene are DFQATT and SNEGSKA (reference sequence). The V end lost 6 bases, the J end lost 7 bases, and 18 bases lay between the germline ends. CDR3 length equals 14 residues. CDR3 protein: CSAPDQGKGEKLFF. The CDR3 DNA sequence: TGCAGTGCACCGGACCAGGGGAAGGGTGAAAAACTGTTTTTT.

This clonotype was picked up many times. The chain has TRBV18 and TRBJ2-3; D unclear. Germline loops: CDR1 KGHSH, CDR2 LQKENI. CDR3 size: 16 residues. V was cut by 3 bases and J by 4 bases, with 17 bases left in between. CDR3 amino acids: CASSPQTKTFADTQYF. CDR3 in DNA: TGTGCCAGCTCACCCCAAACCAAAACCTTCGCAGATACGCAGTATTTT. Full variable domain (remainder filled in from reference TRBV18 and TRBJ2-3): NAGVMQNPRHLVRRRGQEARLRCSPMKGHSHVYWYRQLPEEGLKFMVYLQKENIIDESGMPKERFSAEFPKEGPSILRIQQVVRGDSAAYFCASSPQTKTFADTQYFGPGTRLTVL.

Many counts were recorded for this clonotype. This rearrangement joins TRBV5-1 to TRBJ2-2; 9 bases map to TRBD1. Unmatched junction bases numbered 16, after V lost 4 bases and J lost 6 bases. The CDR3 sequence is 18 residues long. Germline V gives CDR1 SGHRS, CDR2 YFSETQ. For the CDR3, the DNA is TGCGCCAGCAGCCCGTCGCTTATTGGGACAGGGTTCCCCGGGGAGCTGTTTTTT. Its protein product is CASSPSLIGTGFPGELFF.

This clonotype was observed many times. The V gene is TRBV15, the J gene TRBJ1-3; no reliable D call. Trimming pared 3 bases from V and 4 bases from J, leaving 10 bases between. The CDR3 is 14 amino acids. Germline V CDR1 and CDR2: LNHNV, YYDKDF (reference sequence). CDR3 DNA: TGTGCCACCAGCAGTAGGAAAACCGGAAACACCATATATTTT. It encodes CATSSRKTGNTIYF.

In this sample, this clonotype turned up many times. CDR3 region: CASSRGRPEAFF. The CDR3 region has the DNA TGTGCCAGCAGCCGCGGGAGGCCTGAAGCTTTCTTT. V and J are TRBV7-9 and TRBJ1-1; D gene unclear. Looked up from germline, CDR1 is SEHNR and CDR2 is FQNEAQ (reference sequence). The CDR3 loop spans 12 amino acids. V was trimmed by 5 bases and J by 6 bases, leaving 10 bases between them.

This clonotype was recorded a few times. The rearrangement uses TRBV20-1 and TRBJ2-4; 7 nucleotides align to TRBD1. Trimming cost V 3 bases and J 2 bases; bases outside gene matches: 4. Germline assignment: CDR1 DFQATT and CDR2 SNEGSKA (reference sequence). This CDR3 region has 14 residues. The CDR3 here is CSASLTGTKNIQYF. The CDR3 DNA follows: TGCAGTGCTAGCTTGACAGGGACCAAAAACATTCAGTACTTC.

This clonotype occurred many times. The rearrangement joins TRBV20-1 to TRBJ2-1, with a weak D call TRBD2 (5 bases). The V gene's germline CDR1 is DFQATT and CDR2 SNEGSKA (reference sequence). V was cut by 2 bases and J by 7 bases, with 21 bases left in between. CDR3 length: 16 amino acids. The CDR3 DNA follows: TGCAGTGCTAGACCCCCACGAGGACTGGTTTTGAATGAGCAGTTCTTC. Protein sequence: CSARPPRGLVLNEQFF.

This clonotype was seen many times. This chain uses TRBV29-1 with TRBJ2-2; a possible D gene is TRBD2 (6 bases). Trimming left V 4 bases short and J 4 bases short, with 10 bases between. The germline V gene has CDR1 SQVTM and CDR2 ANQGSEA. The CDR3 runs 13 residues. CDR3 in DNA: TGCAGCGTTGGAAGCGGGCTCACCGGGGAGCTGTTTTTT. Translation: CSVGSGLTGELFF.

This clonotype was counted many times. This chain uses TRBV7-2 with TRBJ1-1; unclear D gene. The CDR3 has 15 residues. Germline V gives CDR1 SGHTA, CDR2 FQGNSA. Trimming removed 1 base at V and 7 bases at J, with 16 bases between. The CDR3 DNA reads TGTGCCAGCAGCTTAGTGCGGGCGGGGAGTGGTGAAGCTTTCTTT. It specifies CASSLVRAGSGEAFF.

This clonotype has at least ten counts. J is TRBJ2-7 and V is TRBV20-1; D gene uncertain. Germline lookup yields CDR1 DFQATT and CDR2 SNEGSKA (reference sequence). The CDR3 contains 11 residues. Trimming removed 2 bases at V and 4 bases at J, with 6 bases between. The CDR3 spells CSARTKYEQYF. CDR3 coding DNA: TGCAGTGCTAGAACGAAATACGAGCAGTACTTC.

This clonotype was counted many times. This chain joins TRBV7-8 and TRBJ1-1, with TRBD1 identical over 11 bases. CDR3 length equals 15 residues. Germline V gene sequence: CDR1 SGHVS, CDR2 FQNEAQ. V lost 4 bases to trimming and J lost 6 bases; unmatched junction nucleotides: 7. CDR3 sequence (DNA): TGTGCCAGCAGCTCGATAGGGACAGGGGGATCTGAAGCTTTCTTT. It encodes CASSSIGTGGSEAFF.

Of note for this clonotype: A read error may explain this, as a much larger clone is one base away. The gene calls are TRBV5-8 and TRBJ2-1; D not resolved. Germline V gives CDR1 SGHTS, CDR2 YDEGEE. V lost 0 bases, J lost 7 bases, and 14 bases lay in between. This CDR3 contains 15 residues. In DNA, the CDR3 is TGTGCCAGCAGCTTGGGAACTACCCGCTCTAATGAGCAGTTCTTC. Translation: CASSLGTTRSNEQFF.

This clonotype showed up many times. The chain employs TRBV12-3 or TRBV12-4 and TRBJ2-1; 9 bases map to TRBD1. V lost 5 bases to trimming and J lost 8 bases; unmatched junction nucleotides: 10. The CDR3 runs to 15 residues. CDR3 in amino acids: CASSNWTGATDEQFF. The CDR3 nucleotides read TGTGCCAGCAGTAACTGGACAGGGGCCACGGATGAGCAGTTCTTC.

This clonotype was counted ten times or more. The rearrangement uses TRBV10-2 and TRBJ2-7; TRBD1 matches at 10 bases. In germline, CDR1 is WSHSY, CDR2 SAAADI. After removal of 9 bases from V and 3 bases from J, the junction contained 2 bases not matched to a gene. The CDR3 runs to 12 residues. This CDR3 is CASRDRGYEQYF. The CDR3 DNA is TGCGCCAGTAGGGACAGGGGCTACGAGCAGTACTTC.

This clonotype has at least ten counts. The J gene is TRBJ1-1, the V gene TRBV2, with D maybe TRBD1 (5 bases). V lost 0 bases and J lost 1, with 15 bases in between. This CDR3 is built from 17 residues. Germline CDR1 reads SNHLY; CDR2 reads FYNNEI. The CDR3 region has the DNA TGTGCCAGCAGTGAAGCGTATTTAACAGGCCCGAACACTGAAGCTTTCTTT. The encoded protein is CASSEAYLTGPNTEAFF.